The 20 T cell receptor beta chains below all came from one sample that was sequenced in a study of cytomegalovirus exposure and HLA in healthy donors. 13 Jbeta primers and 60 Vbeta primers were used for the PCR. Clones were read by immunoSEQ multiplex PCR, and TCRdb kept only the in-frame ones, dropping some. The profile shows more than 95,000 clones, around 80% of them singletons. The specimen was PBMCs. The receptors here all came from a woman between 50 and 59 years old in good health and CMV-seropositive.

V gene TRBV9 combines with J gene TRBJ1-2; 8 bases align to TRBD1. Germline V gene lookup returns CDR1 SGDLS and CDR2 YYNGEE. CDR3 size: 14 residues. With V trimmed by 5 bases and J by 3 bases, 6 bases remained unmatched. In DNA form, the CDR3 reads TGTGCCAGCAGTCCAGGGGGCCTCGACTATGGCTACACCTTC. Translation: CASSPGGLDYGYTF.

This chain connects TRBV6-4 to TRBJ2-5; 8 bases match TRBD1. In germline, CDR1 is MRHNA, CDR2 SNTAGT. Trimming cost V 3 bases and J 5 bases; bases outside gene matches: 8. This CDR3 has 15 residues. CDR3 protein: CASSETGEATETQYF. The CDR3, as DNA: TGTGCCAGCAGTGAGACAGGGGAGGCCACGGAGACCCAGTACTTC.

V usage is TRBV5-1 and J usage is TRBJ2-6, with TRBD1 matching over 7 bases. The V gene end was trimmed by 0 bases and the J gene end by 1 base; junction bases not matched to a gene: 7. From germline, CDR1 is SGHRS and CDR2 YFSETQ. The CDR3 consists of 18 residues. CDR3 sequence reads: CASSLEKARGSGANVLTF. The CDR3 coding sequence is TGCGCCAGCAGCTTGGAAAAGGCCAGGGGGTCTGGGGCCAACGTCCTGACTTTC.

This clone was detected once. V is TRBV5-1 and J is TRBJ2-5, with 14 bases identical to TRBD2. Germline CDR1 SGHRS, CDR2 YFSETQ. The CDR3 consists of 18 residues. V lost 4 bases to trimming and J lost 0 bases; unmatched junction nucleotides: 8. The CDR3 DNA sequence: TGCGCCAGCAGCGTGGGACTAGCGGGGGCTCGGTACCAAGAGACCCAGTACTTC. It specifies CASSVGLAGARYQETQYF.

The rearrangement uses TRBV6-6 and TRBJ2-7; TRBD1 agrees at 8 bases. Trimming removed 4 bases from V and 1 base from J; junction bases left unmatched: 6. The CDR3 loop spans 15 amino acids. Germline V gives CDR1 MNHNY, CDR2 SVGAGI (reference sequence). DNA of the CDR3: TGTGCCAGCAGTTCCGGACAGGGAAGTTCCTACGAGCAGTACTTC. This codes for CASSSGQGSSYEQYF.

The V and J genes are TRBV28 and TRBJ2-1, with 11 bases fitting TRBD2. Per germline, CDR1 MDHEN and CDR2 SYDVKM. The CDR3 runs 15 residues. Unmatched junction bases numbered 3, after V lost 4 bases and J lost 4 bases. CDR3 DNA: TGTGCCAGCAGTTCCTTAGCGGGAGGGTACAATGAGCAGTTCTTC. This gives the protein CASSSLAGGYNEQFF. The whole variable domain, remainder taken from reference TRBV28 and TRBJ2-1, is DVKVTQSSRYLVKRTGEKVFLECVQDMDHENMFWYRQDPGLGLRLIYFSYDVKMKEKGDIPEGYSVSREKKERFSLILESASTNQTSMYLCASSSLAGGYNEQFFGPGTRLTVL.

The V gene is TRBV5-1, the J gene TRBJ2-5; D gene unclear. Trimming stripped 5 bases from V and 2 bases from J, with 4 bases between. The germline V gene has CDR1 SGHRS and CDR2 YFSETQ. The CDR3 runs to 11 residues. The CDR3 reads CASRLQETQYF. Here the CDR3 DNA reads TGCGCCAGCAGGTTACAAGAGACCCAGTACTTC.

The gene calls are TRBV4-1 and TRBJ2-3, with a weak D call TRBD2 (6 bases). The V and J ends lost 0 bases and 4 bases respectively, with 14 bases between them. This CDR3 comprises 16 residues. From germline, CDR1 is MGHRA and CDR2 YSYEKL. The CDR3, as DNA: TGCGCCAGCAGCCAAGAACCAGGCTCGGGGGCAGATACGCAGTATTTT. Residues: CASSQEPGSGADTQYF.

The chain carries TRBV29-1 and TRBJ2-1; 7 nucleotides line up with TRBD2. The CDR3 extends over 14 amino acids. From germline, CDR1 is SQVTM and CDR2 ANQGSEA. Unmatched junction bases numbered 10, after V lost 7 bases and J lost 4 bases. This CDR3 is CSASGRARYNEQFF. In DNA, the CDR3 is TGCAGCGCGTCGGGGAGGGCGAGGTACAATGAGCAGTTCTTC.

This chain connects TRBV6-5 to TRBJ2-5; 9 positions agree with TRBD2. Germline trimming cut 7 bases from V and 4 bases from J; bases unmatched to any gene: 4. Germline CDR1 MNHEY, CDR2 SVGAGI. This CDR3 is built from 13 residues. The CDR3 sequence: CASTRGGGETQYF. In DNA form, the CDR3 reads TGTGCCAGCACGCGGGGGGGAGGAGAGACCCAGTACTTC.

The chain carries TRBV7-8 and TRBJ1-1, with 7 bases matching TRBD1. CDR1 and CDR2 from the germline V gene are SGHVS and FQNEAQ. The CDR3 runs to 15 residues. V lost 2 bases, J lost 0 bases, and 3 bases stayed unmatched. Here the CDR3 reads CASSLTTGLNTEAFF. As DNA, the CDR3 is TGTGCCAGCAGCTTAACGACAGGGTTGAACACTGAAGCTTTCTTT. Looking up the rest from reference TRBV7-8 and TRBJ1-1 gives the full variable domain: GAGVSQSPRYKVAKRGQDVALRCDPISGHVSLFWYQQALGQGPEFLTYFQNEAQLDKSGLPSDRFFAERPEGSVSTLKIQRTQQEDSAVYLCASSLTTGLNTEAFFGQGTRLTVV.

The chain couples TRBV28 to TRBJ2-1, with 8 bases identical to TRBD2. Germline V lookup: CDR1 MDHEN, CDR2 SYDVKM. V trimming: 5 bases; J trimming: 7 bases; junction bases outside the gene matches: 16. The CDR3 extends over 17 amino acids. The CDR3 bases are TGTGCCAGCAGTCTACCGGAGGAGGCGGGAGGTCCAAATGAGCAGTTCTTC. Translated: CASSLPEEAGGPNEQFF.

The chain employs TRBV5-1 and TRBJ2-7, with D perhaps matching TRBD1 (6 bases). Germline assignment: CDR1 SGHRS and CDR2 YFSETQ. The CDR3 runs 14 residues. Trimming removed 0 bases at V and 2 bases at J, with 9 bases between. The CDR3 DNA reads as TGCGCCAGCAGCTTGGCCACAGGGACCTACGAGCAGTACTTC. Translating it yields CASSLATGTYEQYF.

DNA of the CDR3: TGTGCCAGCAGCTTGGTGATGGGACAGGGCGCTCGGTACGAGCAGTACTTC. This gives the protein CASSLVMGQGARYEQYF. The rearrangement uses TRBV5-5 and TRBJ2-7, with TRBD1 matching 9 bases. Germline CDR1 SGHKS, CDR2 YYEKEE (reference sequence). The trim removed 0 bases at V and 4 bases at J, leaving 11 bases unmatched. This CDR3 contains 17 residues.

The J gene is TRBJ1-6, the V gene TRBV30; D call uncertain. CDR3 length: 13 amino acids. V dropped 2 bases and J dropped 5 bases, with 7 bases sitting between them. Per germline, CDR1 GTSNPN and CDR2 SVGIG (reference sequence). The CDR3 protein is CAWSLQNNSPLHF. The CDR3 DNA sequence: TGTGCCTGGAGTCTACAGAATAATTCACCCCTCCACTTT.

Notes on this clone: In the same sample, other DNA sequences code for this CDR3. The CDR3 nucleotides are TGTGCCTGGAGCACACAGGGCTACGAGCAGTACTTC. It translates to CAWSTQGYEQYF. The chain uses TRBV30 and TRBJ2-7, with a possible D match to TRBD1 (6 bases). Per the germline V gene, CDR1 is GTSNPN and CDR2 is SVGIG (reference sequence). The CDR3 loop spans 12 amino acids. The V end was cut by 3 bases, the J end by 3 bases, with 9 bases between.

The chain carries TRBV4-1 and TRBJ1-2; 7 bases line up with TRBD1. With V trimmed by 2 bases and J by 3 bases, 6 bases remained unmatched. The germline V gene has CDR1 MGHRA and CDR2 YSYEKL. The CDR3 totals 15 residues. CDR3 residues: CASSQMGQFHYGYTF. DNA of the CDR3: TGCGCCAGCAGCCAAATGGGACAGTTTCACTATGGCTACACCTTC.

This rearrangement joins TRBV15 to TRBJ2-1; 10 nucleotides align to TRBD1. V lost 1 base, J lost 5 bases, and 5 bases stayed unmatched. CDR3 size: 16 residues. The germline CDR1 and CDR2 sequences are LNHNV and YYDKDF (reference sequence). CDR3 sequence (DNA): TGTGCCACCAGCAGAGGGTGGGACAGGGGCCACAATGAGCAGTTCTTC. Protein product: CATSRGWDRGHNEQFF.

The V call is TRBV29-1, the J call TRBJ1-1, with unresolved D. CDR3 length: 12 amino acids. From germline, CDR1 is SQVTM and CDR2 ANQGSEA. V gave up 4 bases and J gave up 2 bases, with 8 bases separating them. The DNA for the CDR3 is TGCAGCGTTGTCGGGGAAAACACTGAAGCTTTCTTT. Translated, it gives CSVVGENTEAFF.

This clone is a singleton in its sample. The rearrangement links TRBV7-2 to TRBJ2-7; 11 bases match TRBD2. This CDR3 region has 16 residues. The junction had 4 bases not matched to a gene; V was cut back by 0 bases and J by 3 bases. The germline gives CDR1 SGHTA, CDR2 FQGNSA. Here the CDR3 reads CASSLAIAGGGYEQYF. For the CDR3, the DNA is TGTGCCAGCAGCTTAGCGATAGCGGGGGGGGGCTACGAGCAGTACTTC. The complete variable domain, with remaining parts taken from reference TRBV7-2 and TRBJ2-7, reads GAGVSQSPSNKVTEKGKDVELRCDPISGHTALYWYRQSLGQGLEFLIYFQGNSAPDKSGLPSDRFSAERTGGSVSTLTIQRTQQEDSAVYLCASSLAIAGGGYEQYFGPGTRLTVT.